This TCR beta chain was profiled in a study of cytomegalovirus exposure and HLA in healthy donors. The PCR was carried out with 60 Vbeta primers and 13 Jbeta primers. This table comes from immunoSEQ multiplex PCR, and its TCRdb copy is limited to in-frame clones, with some not included. The table has 50,000 to 65,000 clones, 65% to 85% seen once. As concerns this clone: What it binds is unknown.

The donors, nominally healthy at sampling, likely had unrecorded immune exposures. Whole-study results and caveats: Equally common other TCR beta chains were less clonally expanded than HLA-associated ones, a later analysis found. Most TCR sequences proved rare, with some public TCRs found in many donors.

The V and J ends lost 5 bases and 7 bases, in that order; junction bases with no gene match: 13. The germline V gene encodes CDR1 MNHNY and CDR2 SVGAGI (reference sequence). The CDR3 is made up of 15 amino acids. The sequence derives from a man aged 18-30 years in good health and CMV-seronegative. The V and J genes are TRBV6-6 and TRBJ1-1, with 7 bases aligning to TRBD1. The specimen sequenced was PBMCs. The CDR3 coding sequence is TGTGCCAGCAGTCCGCCCCAGGGGGTAAGGAATGAAGCTTTCTTT. This gives the protein CASSPPQGVRNEAFF.